This T cell receptor (beta chain) stems from a study of blood T cell repertoires in COVID-19. Study as a whole: Both acute and convalescent COVID-19 samples were obtained from the United States, Italy and Spain.

Measured with immunoSEQ multiplex PCR; TCRdb has only the in-frame clones, and not every one. Of 200,000 to 300,000 clones in the sample, less than 90% are singletons; the top ten hold around 4.2%. The CDR3 totals 18 residues. The germline CDR1 and CDR2 sequences are LNHNV and YYDKDF (reference sequence). V dropped 0 bases and J dropped 6; count of bases not matched to a gene: 10. The receptor's source is a man aged 55-75 years with acute or convalescent COVID-19. The chain is built from TRBV15 and TRBJ2-3; 12 bases match TRBD2. The sample was peripheral blood. CDR3 DNA: TGTGCCACCAGCAGAGATCGAACGACTAGCGGGAGACTCGATACGCAGTATTTT. Its translation: CATSRDRTTSGRLDTQYF.